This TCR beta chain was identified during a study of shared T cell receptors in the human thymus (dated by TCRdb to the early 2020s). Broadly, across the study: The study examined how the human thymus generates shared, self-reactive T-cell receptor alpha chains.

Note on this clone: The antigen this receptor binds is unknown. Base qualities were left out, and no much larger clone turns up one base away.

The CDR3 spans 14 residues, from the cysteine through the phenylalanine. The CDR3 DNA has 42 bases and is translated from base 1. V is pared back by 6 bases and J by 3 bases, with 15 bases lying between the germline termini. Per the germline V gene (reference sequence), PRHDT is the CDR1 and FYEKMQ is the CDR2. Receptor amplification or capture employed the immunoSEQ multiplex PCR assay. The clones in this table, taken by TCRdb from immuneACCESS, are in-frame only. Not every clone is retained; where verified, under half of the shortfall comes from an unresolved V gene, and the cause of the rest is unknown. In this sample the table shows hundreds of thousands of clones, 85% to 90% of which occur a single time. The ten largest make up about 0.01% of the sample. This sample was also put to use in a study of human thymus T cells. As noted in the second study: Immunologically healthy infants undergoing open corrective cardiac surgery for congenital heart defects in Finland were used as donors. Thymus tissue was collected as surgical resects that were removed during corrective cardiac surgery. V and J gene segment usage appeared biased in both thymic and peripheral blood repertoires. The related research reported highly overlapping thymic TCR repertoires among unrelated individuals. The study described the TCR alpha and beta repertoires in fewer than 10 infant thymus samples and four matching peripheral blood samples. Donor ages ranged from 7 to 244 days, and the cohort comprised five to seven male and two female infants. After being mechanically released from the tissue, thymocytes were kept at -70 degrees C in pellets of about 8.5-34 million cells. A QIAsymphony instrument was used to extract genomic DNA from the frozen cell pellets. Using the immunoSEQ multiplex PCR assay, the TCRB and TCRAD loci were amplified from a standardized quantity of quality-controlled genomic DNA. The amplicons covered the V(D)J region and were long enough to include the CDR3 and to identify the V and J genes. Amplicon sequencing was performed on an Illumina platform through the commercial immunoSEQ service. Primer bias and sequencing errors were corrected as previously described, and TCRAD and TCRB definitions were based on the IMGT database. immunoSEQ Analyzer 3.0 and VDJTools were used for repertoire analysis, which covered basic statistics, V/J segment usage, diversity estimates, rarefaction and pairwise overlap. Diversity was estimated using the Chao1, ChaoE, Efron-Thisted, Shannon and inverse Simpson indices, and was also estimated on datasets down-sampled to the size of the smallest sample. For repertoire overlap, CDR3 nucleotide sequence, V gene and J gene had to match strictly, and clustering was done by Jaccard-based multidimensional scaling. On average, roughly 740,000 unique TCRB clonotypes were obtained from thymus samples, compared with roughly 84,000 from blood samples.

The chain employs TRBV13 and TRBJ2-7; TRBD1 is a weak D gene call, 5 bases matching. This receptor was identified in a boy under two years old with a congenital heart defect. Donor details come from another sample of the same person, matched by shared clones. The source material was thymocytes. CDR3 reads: CASRLTTGVYEQYF. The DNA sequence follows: TGTGCCAGCAGGCTTACCACAGGCGTCTACGAGCAGTACTTC.